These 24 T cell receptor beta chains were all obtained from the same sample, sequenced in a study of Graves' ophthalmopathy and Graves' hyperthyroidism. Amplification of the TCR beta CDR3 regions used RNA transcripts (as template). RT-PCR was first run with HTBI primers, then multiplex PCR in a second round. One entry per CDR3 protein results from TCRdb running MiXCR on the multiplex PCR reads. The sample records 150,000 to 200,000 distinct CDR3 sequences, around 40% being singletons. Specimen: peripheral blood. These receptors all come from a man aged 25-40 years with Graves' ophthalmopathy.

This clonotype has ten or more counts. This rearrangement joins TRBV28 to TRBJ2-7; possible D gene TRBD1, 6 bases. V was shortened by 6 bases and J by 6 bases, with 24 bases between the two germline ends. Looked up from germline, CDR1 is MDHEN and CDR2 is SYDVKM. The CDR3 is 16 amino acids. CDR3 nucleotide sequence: TGTGCCAGCAGCGGCATAACCCACCACAGGGAGACCGAGCAGTACTTC. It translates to CASSGITHHRETEQYF. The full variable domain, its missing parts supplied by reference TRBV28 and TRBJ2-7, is DVKVTQSSRYLVKRTGEKVFLECVQDMDHENMFWYRQDPGLGLRLIYFSYDVKMKEKGDIPEGYSVSREKKERFSLILESASTNQTSMYLCASSGITHHRETEQYFGPGTRLTVT.

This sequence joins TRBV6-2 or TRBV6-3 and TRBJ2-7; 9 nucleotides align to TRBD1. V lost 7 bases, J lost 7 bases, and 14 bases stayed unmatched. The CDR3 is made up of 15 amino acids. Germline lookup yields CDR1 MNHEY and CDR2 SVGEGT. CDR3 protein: CASTSGTGRSWEQYF. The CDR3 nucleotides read TGTGCCAGCACCTCAGGGACAGGGAGATCCTGGGAGCAGTACTTC.

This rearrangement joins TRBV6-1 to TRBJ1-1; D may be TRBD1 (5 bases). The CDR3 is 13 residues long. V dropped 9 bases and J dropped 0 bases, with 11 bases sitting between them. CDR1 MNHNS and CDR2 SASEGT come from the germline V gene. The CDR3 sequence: CASAGRLNTEAFF. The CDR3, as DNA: TGTGCCAGTGCGGGACGGTTGAACACTGAAGCTTTCTTT.

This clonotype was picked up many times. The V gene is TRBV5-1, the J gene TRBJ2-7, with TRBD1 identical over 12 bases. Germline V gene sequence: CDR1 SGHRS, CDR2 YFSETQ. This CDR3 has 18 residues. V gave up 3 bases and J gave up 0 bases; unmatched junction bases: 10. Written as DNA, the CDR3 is TGCGCCAGCAGCTCTCCCCGGGGGACAGGGGGCGTCTCCTACGAGCAGTACTTC. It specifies CASSSPRGTGGVSYEQYF.

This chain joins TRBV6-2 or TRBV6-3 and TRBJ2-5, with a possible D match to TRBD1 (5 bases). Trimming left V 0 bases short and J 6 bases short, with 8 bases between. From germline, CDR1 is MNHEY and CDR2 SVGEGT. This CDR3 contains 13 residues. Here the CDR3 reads CASSYSRVKTQYF. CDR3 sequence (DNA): TGTGCCAGCAGTTACTCCAGGGTTAAGACCCAGTACTTC.

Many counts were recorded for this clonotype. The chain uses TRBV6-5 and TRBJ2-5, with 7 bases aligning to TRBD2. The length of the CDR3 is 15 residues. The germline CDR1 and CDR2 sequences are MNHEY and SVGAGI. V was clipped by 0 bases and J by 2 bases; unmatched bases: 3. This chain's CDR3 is CASSYSGTTQETQYF. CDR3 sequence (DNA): TGTGCCAGCAGTTACTCGGGGACTACTCAAGAGACCCAGTACTTC.

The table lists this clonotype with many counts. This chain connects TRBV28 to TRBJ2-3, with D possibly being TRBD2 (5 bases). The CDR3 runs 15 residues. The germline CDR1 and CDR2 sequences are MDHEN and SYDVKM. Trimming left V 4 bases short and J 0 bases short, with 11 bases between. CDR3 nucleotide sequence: TGTGCCAGCAGTTCCCGCTGGGAGAGCACAGATACGCAGTATTTT. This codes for CASSSRWESTDTQYF.

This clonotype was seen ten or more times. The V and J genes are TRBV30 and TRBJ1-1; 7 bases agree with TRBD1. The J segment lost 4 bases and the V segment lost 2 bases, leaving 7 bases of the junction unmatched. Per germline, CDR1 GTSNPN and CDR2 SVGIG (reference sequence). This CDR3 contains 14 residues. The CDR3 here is CAWSRGQGGTEAFF. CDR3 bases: TGTGCCTGGAGTCGTGGGCAGGGGGGCACTGAAGCTTTCTTT.

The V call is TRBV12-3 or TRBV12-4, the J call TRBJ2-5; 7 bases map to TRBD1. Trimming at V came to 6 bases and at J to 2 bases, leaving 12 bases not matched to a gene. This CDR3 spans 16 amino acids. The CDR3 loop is CASSRSRDSLQETQYF. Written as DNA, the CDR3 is TGTGCCAGCAGCCGAAGCCGGGACAGTTTACAAGAGACCCAGTACTTC.

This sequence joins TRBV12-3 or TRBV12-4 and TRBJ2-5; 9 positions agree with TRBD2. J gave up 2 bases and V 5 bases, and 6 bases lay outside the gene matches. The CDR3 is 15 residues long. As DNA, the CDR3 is TGTGCCAGCAGTACAGGGGCGGGAGGGCAAGAGACCCAGTACTTC. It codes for CASSTGAGGQETQYF.

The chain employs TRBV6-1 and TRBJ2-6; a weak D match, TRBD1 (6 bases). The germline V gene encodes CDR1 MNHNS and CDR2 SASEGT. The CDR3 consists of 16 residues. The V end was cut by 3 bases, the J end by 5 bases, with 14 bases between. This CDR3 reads CASSDEGGWRANVLTF. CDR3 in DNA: TGTGCCAGCAGTGATGAAGGGGGTTGGAGGGCCAACGTCCTGACTTTC.

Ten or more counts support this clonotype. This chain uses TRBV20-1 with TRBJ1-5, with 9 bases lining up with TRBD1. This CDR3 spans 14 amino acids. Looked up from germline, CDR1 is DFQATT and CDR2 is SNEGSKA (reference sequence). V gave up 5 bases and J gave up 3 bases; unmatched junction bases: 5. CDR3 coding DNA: TGCAGTGCTCGGGACAGGGCTAACAATCAGCCCCAGCATTTT. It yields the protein CSARDRANNQPQHF.

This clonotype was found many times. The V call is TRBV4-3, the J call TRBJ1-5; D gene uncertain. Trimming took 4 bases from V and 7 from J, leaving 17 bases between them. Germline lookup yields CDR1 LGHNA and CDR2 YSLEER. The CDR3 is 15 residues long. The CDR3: CASSPGRTSGQPQHF. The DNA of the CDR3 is TGCGCCAGCAGCCCGGGTCGCACCAGCGGACAGCCCCAGCATTTT.

As DNA, the CDR3 is TGTGCCACCAGTGATCACAAAGACGGCTACACCTTC. Encoded protein: CATSDHKDGYTF. This rearrangement joins TRBV24-1 to TRBJ1-2; D is undetermined. This CDR3 is built from 12 residues. Per the germline V gene, CDR1 is KGHDR and CDR2 is SFDVKD. The V end lost 3 bases, the J end lost 8 bases, and 9 bases lay between the germline ends.

CDR3 loop: CATRDSLNTEAFF. Written as DNA, the CDR3 is TGTGCCACCAGGGACAGTCTTAACACTGAAGCTTTCTTT. The genes are TRBV24-1 and TRBJ1-1, with D perhaps TRBD1 (6 bases). The CDR3 consists of 13 residues. V lost 7 bases to trimming and J lost 2 bases, with 10 bases between them. Germline loops: CDR1 KGHDR, CDR2 SFDVKD.

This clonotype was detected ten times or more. DNA of the CDR3: TGCAGTGCTATTGACATGGACAGGGGGCGGTACGAGCAGTACTTC. It is translated as CSAIDMDRGRYEQYF. V is TRBV20-1 and J is TRBJ2-7, with 11 bases aligning to TRBD1. Germline CDR1 reads DFQATT; CDR2 reads SNEGSKA (reference sequence). The CDR3 spans 15 residues. V was clipped by 4 bases and J by 4 bases; unmatched bases: 9.

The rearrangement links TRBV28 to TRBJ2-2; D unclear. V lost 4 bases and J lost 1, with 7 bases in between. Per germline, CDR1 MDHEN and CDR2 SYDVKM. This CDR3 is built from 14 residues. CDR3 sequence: CASSSTENTGELFF. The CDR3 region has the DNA TGTGCCAGCAGTTCCACGGAGAACACCGGGGAGCTGTTTTTT.

CDR3 in amino acids: CATRKGETQYF. CDR3 coding DNA: TGTGCCACAAGAAAGGGAGAGACCCAGTACTTC. The rearrangement uses TRBV24-1 and TRBJ2-5; D unresolved. CDR3 length: 11 amino acids. Germline V CDR1 and CDR2: KGHDR, SFDVKD. The ends were cut back, 10 bases at V and 4 bases at J, with 9 bases in the middle.

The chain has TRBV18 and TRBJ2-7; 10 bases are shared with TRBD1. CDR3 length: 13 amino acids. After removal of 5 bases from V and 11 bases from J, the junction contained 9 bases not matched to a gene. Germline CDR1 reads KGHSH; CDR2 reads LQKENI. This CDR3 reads CASSANRDRGEYF. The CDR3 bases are TGTGCCAGCTCAGCAAATCGGGACAGGGGCGAGTACTTC.

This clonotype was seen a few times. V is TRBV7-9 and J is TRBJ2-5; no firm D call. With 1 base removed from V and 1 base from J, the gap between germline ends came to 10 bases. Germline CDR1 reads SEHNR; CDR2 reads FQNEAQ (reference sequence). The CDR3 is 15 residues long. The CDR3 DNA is TGTGCCAGCAGCTTAGGGCAGAGGAGCCAAGAGACCCAGTACTTC. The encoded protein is CASSLGQRSQETQYF.

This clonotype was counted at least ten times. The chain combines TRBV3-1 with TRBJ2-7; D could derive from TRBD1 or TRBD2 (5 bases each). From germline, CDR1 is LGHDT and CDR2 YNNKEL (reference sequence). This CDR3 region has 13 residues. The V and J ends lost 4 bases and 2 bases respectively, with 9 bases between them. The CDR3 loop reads CASSRRDAYEQYF. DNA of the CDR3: TGTGCCAGCAGCCGCCGGGACGCCTACGAGCAGTACTTC.

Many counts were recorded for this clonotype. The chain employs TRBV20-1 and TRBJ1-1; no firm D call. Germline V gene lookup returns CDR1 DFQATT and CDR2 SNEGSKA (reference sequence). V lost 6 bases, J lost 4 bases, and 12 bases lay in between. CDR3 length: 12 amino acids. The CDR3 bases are TGCAGTGCGTCGGGCCCCACCACTGAAGCTTTCTTT. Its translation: CSASGPTTEAFF.

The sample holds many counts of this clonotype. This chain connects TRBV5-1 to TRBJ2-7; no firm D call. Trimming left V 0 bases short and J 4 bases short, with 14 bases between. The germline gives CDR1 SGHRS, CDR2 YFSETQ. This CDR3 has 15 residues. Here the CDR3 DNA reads TGCGCCAGCAGCTTGGCGGGCAGGCCCTTATACGAGCAGTACTTC. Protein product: CASSLAGRPLYEQYF.

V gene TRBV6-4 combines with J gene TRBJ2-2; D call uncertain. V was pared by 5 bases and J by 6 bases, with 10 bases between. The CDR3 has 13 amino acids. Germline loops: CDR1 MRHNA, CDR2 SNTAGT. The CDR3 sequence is CASSYDSAGELFF. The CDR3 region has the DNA TGTGCCAGCAGTTACGACTCCGCCGGGGAGCTGTTTTTT.